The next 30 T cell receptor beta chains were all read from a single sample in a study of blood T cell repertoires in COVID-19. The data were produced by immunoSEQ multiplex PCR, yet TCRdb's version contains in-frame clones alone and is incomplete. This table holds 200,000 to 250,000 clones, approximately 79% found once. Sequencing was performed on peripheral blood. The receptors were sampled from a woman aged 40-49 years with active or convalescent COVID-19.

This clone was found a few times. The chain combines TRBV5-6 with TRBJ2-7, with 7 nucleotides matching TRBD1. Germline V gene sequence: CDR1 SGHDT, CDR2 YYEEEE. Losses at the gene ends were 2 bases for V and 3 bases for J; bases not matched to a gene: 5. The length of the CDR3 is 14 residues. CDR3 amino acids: CASSLRDSVYEQYV. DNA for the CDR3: TGTGCCAGCAGCTTAAGGGACAGTGTCTACGAGCAGTACGTC.

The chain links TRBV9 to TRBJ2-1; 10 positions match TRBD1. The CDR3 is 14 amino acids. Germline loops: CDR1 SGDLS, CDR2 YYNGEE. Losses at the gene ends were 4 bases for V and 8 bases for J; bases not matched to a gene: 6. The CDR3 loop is CASSWDRGDDEQFF. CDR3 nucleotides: TGTGCCAGCAGCTGGGACAGGGGTGATGATGAGCAGTTCTTC.

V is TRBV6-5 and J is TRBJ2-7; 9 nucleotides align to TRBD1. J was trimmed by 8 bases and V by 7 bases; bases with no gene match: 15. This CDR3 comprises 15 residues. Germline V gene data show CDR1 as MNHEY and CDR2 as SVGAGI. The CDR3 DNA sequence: TGTGCCAGCACGCCTCCGGGACAGGGAAGATACAAGCAGTACTTC. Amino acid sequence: CASTPPGQGRYKQYF.

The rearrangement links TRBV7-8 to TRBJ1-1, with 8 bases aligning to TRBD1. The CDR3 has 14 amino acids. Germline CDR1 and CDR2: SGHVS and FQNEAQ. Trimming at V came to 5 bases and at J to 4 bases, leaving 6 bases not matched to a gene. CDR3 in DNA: TGTGCCAGCAGCCTGGACAGGGCTATCACTGAAGCTTTCTTT. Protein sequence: CASSLDRAITEAFF. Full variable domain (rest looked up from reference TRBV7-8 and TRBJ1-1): GAGVSQSPRYKVAKRGQDVALRCDPISGHVSLFWYQQALGQGPEFLTYFQNEAQLDKSGLPSDRFFAERPEGSVSTLKIQRTQQEDSAVYLCASSLDRAITEAFFGQGTRLTVV.

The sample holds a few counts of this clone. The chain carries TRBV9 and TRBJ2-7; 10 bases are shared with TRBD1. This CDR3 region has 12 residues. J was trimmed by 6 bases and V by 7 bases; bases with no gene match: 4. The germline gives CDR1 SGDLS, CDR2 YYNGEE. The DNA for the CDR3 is TGTGCCAGCCAGGGGACAGGGGCCGAGCAGTACTTC. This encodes CASQGTGAEQYF.

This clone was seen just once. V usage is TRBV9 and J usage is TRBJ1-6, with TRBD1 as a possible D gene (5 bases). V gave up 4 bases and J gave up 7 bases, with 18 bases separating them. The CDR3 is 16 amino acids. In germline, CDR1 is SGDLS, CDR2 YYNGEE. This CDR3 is CASSLSPGGKNSPLHF. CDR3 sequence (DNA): TGTGCCAGCAGCCTCTCCCCCGGGGGTAAGAATTCACCCCTCCACTTT. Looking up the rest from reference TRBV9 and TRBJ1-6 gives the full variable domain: DSGVTQTPKHLITATGQRVTLRCSPRSGDLSVYWYQQSLDQGLQFLIQYYNGEERAKGNILERFSAQQFPDLHSELNLSSLELGDSALYFCASSLSPGGKNSPLHFGNGTRLTVT.

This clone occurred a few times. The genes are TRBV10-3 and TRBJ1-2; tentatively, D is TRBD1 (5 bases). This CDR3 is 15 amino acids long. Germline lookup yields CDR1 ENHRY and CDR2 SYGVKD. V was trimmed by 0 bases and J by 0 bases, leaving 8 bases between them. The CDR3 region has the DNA TGTGCCATCAGTGAGTCGACAGTCGCTAACTATGGCTACACCTTC. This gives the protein CAISESTVANYGYTF.

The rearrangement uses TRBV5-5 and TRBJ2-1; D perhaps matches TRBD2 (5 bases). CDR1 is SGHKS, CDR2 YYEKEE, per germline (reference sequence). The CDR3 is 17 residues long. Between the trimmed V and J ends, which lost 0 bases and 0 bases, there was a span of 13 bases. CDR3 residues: CASSLGAGRSSYNEQFF. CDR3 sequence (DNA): TGTGCCAGCAGCTTGGGCGCGGGCCGGAGCTCCTACAATGAGCAGTTCTTC.

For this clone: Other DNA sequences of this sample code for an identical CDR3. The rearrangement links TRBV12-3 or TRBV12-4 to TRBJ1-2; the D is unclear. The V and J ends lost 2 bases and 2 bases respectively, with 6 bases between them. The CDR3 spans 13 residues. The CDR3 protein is CASSLSANYGYTF. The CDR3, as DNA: TGTGCCAGCAGTTTAAGTGCGAACTATGGCTACACCTTC.

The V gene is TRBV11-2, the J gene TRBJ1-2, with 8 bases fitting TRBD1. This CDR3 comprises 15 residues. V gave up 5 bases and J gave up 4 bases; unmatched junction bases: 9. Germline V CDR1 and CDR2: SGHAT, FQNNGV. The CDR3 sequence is CASSTRQGIGYGYTF. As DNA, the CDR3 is TGTGCCAGCAGCACTAGACAGGGGATAGGCTATGGCTACACCTTC.

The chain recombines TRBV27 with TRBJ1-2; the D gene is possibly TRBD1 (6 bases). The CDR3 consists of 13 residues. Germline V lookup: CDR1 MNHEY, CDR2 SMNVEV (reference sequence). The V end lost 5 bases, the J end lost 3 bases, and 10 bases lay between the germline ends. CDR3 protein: CASSIAGDYGYTF. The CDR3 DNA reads TGTGCCAGCAGTATTGCAGGGGACTATGGCTACACCTTC.

As DNA, the CDR3 is TGTGCCATCAGGTCAAAGGGGACAGACACAGATACGCAGTATTTT. This codes for CAIRSKGTDTDTQYF. The V gene is TRBV10-3, the J gene TRBJ2-3; 7 bases align to TRBD1. V trimming: 6 bases; J trimming: 2 bases; junction bases outside the gene matches: 8. The CDR3 loop spans 15 amino acids. Per germline, CDR1 ENHRY and CDR2 SYGVKD.

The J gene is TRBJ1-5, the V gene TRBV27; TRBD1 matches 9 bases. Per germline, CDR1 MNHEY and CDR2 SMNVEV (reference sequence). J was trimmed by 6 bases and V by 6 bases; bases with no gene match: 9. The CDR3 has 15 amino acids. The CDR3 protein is CASSTTGGFAQPQHF. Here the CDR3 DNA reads TGTGCCAGCAGCACTACAGGGGGCTTTGCTCAGCCCCAGCATTTT.

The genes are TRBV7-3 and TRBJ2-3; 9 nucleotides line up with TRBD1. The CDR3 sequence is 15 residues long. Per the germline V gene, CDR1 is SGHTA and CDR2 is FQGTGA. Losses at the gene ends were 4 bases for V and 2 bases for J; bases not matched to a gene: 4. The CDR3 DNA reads TGTGCCAGCAGCTCCAACAGGGGGCCCACAGATACGCAGTATTTT. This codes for CASSSNRGPTDTQYF.

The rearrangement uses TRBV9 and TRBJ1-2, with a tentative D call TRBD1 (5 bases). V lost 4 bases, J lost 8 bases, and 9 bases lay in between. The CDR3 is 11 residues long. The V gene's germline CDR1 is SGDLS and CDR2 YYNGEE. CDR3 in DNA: TGTGCCAGCAGCCGGGGGGACGGCTACACCTTC. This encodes CASSRGDGYTF.

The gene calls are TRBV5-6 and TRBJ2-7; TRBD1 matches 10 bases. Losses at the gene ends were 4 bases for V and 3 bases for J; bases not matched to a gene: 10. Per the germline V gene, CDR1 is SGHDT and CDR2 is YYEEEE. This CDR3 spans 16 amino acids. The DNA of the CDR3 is TGTGCCAGCAGCCAAACCGGGACAGGGGATTTCTACGAGCAGTACGTC. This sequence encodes CASSQTGTGDFYEQYV.

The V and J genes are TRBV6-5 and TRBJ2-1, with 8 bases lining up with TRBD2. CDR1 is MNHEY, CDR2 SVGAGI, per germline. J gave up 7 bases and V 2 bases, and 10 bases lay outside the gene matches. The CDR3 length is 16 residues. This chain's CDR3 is CASSYRRRLARNEQFF. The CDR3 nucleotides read TGTGCCAGCAGTTACCGGCGCCGACTAGCGCGGAATGAGCAGTTCTTC.

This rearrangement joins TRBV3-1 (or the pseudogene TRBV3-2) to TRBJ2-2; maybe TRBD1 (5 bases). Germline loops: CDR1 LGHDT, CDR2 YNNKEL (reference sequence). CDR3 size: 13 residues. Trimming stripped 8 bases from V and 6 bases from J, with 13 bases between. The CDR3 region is CASGAVVAGELFF. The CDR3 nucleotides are TGTGCCAGCGGGGCAGTAGTGGCCGGGGAGCTGTTTTTT.

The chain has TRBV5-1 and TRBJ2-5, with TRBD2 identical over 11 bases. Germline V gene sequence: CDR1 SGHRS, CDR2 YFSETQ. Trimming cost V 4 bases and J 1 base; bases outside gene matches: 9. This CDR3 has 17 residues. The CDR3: CASSQNLLAGGQETQYF. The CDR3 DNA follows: TGCGCCAGCAGCCAAAACCTTCTAGCGGGGGGCCAAGAGACCCAGTACTTC. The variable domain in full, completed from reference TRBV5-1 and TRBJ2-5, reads KAGVTQTPRYLIKTRGQQVTLSCSPISGHRSVSWYQQTPGQGLQFLFEYFSETQRNKGNFPGRFSGRQFSNSRSEMNVSTLELGDSALYLCASSQNLLAGGQETQYFGPGTRLLVL.

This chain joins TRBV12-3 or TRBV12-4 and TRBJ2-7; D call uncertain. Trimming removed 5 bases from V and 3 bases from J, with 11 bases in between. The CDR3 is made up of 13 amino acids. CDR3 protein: CASSQAHIYEQYF. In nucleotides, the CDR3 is TGTGCCAGCAGTCAGGCCCACATCTACGAGCAGTACTTC.

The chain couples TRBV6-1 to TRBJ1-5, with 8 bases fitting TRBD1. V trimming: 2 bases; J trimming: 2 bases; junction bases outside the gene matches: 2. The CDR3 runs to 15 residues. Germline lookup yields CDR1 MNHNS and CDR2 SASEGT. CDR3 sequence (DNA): TGTGCCAGCAGTGAACCACAGGGGGGCAATCAGCCCCAGCATTTT. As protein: CASSEPQGGNQPQHF.

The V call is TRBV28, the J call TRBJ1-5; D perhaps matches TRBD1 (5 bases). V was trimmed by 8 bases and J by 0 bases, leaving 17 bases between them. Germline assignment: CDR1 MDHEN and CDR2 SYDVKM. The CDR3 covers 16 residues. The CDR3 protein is CASLGGTRYSNQPQHF. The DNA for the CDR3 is TGTGCCAGCCTGGGGGGGACCAGGTATAGCAATCAGCCCCAGCATTTT.

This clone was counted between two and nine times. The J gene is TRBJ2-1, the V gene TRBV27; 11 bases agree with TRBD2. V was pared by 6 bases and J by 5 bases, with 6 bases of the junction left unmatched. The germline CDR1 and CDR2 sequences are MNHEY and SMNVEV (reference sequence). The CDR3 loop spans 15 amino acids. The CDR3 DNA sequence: TGTGCCAGCAGACCGCGACTAGCGGGGCACAATGAGCAGTTCTTC. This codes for CASRPRLAGHNEQFF.

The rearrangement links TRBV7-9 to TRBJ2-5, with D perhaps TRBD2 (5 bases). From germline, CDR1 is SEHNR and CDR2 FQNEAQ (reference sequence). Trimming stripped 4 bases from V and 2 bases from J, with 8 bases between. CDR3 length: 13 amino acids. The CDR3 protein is CASSSSGQETQYF. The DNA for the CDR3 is TGTGCCAGCAGCTCCAGCGGACAAGAGACCCAGTACTTC. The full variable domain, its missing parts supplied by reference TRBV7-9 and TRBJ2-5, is DTGVSQNPRHKITKRGQNVTFRCDPISEHNRLYWYRQTLGQGPEFLTYFQNEAQLEKSRLLSDRFSAERPKGSFSTLEIQRTEQGDSAMYLCASSSSGQETQYFGPGTRLLVL.

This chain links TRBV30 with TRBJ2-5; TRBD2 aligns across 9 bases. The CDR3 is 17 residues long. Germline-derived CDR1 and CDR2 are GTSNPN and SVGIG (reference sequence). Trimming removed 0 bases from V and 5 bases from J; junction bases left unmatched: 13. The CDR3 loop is CAWSVRRGGRRGETQYF. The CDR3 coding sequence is TGTGCCTGGAGTGTACGGCGGGGGGGCCGTAGAGGGGAGACCCAGTACTTC.

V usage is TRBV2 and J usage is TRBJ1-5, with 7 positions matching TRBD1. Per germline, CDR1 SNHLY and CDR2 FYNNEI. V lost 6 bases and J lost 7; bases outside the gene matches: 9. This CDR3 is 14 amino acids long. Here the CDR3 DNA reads TGTGCCAGCAGAGCTTACAGGGGTGGGCAGCCCCAGCATTTT. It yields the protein CASRAYRGGQPQHF. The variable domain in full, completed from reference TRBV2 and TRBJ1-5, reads EPEVTQTPSHQVTQMGQEVILRCVPISNHLYFYWYRQILGQKVEFLVSFYNNEISEKSEIFDDQFSVERPDGSNFTLKIRSTKLEDSAMYFCASRAYRGGQPQHFGDGTRLSIL.

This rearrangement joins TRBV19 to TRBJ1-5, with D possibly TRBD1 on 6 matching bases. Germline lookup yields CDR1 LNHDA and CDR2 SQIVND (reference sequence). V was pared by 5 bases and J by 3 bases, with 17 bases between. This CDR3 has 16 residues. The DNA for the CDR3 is TGTGCCAGTAGTGCCGAAAGACAGGCTCCCAATCAGCCCCAGCATTTT. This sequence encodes CASSAERQAPNQPQHF.

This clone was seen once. CDR3 in DNA: TGTGCCAGCAGCCAGATGGGGAGTAATGAAAAACTGTTTTTT. This encodes CASSQMGSNEKLFF. The chain links TRBV11-1 to TRBJ1-4; D is undetermined. V was clipped by 5 bases and J by 4 bases, with 11 bases between them. Germline CDR1 reads SGHAT; CDR2 reads FQDESV (reference sequence). The CDR3 is 14 residues long.

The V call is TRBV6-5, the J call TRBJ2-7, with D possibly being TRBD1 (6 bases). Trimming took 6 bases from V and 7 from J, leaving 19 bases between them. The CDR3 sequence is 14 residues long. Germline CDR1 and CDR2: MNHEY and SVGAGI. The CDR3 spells CASSQRTVPREQYF. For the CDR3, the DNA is TGTGCCAGCAGCCAGCGGACAGTTCCTCGGGAGCAGTACTTC.

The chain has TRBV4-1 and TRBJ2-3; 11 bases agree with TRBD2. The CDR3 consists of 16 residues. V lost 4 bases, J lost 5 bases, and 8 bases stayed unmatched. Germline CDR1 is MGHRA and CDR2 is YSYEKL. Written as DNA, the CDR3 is TGCGCCAGCAGCCCGCTAGCGGGGGGCCTCTTAGATACGCAGTATTTT. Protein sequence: CASSPLAGGLLDTQYF.